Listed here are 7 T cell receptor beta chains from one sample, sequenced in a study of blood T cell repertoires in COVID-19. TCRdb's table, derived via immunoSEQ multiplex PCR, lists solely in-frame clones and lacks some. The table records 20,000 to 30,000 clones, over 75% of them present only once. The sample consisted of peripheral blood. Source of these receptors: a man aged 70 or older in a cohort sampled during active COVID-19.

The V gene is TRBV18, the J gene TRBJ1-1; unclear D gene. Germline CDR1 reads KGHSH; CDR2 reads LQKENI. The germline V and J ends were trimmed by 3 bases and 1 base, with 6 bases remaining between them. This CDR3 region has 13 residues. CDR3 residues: CASSPRQNTEAFF. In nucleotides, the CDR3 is TGTGCCAGCTCACCCCGACAGAACACTGAAGCTTTCTTT.

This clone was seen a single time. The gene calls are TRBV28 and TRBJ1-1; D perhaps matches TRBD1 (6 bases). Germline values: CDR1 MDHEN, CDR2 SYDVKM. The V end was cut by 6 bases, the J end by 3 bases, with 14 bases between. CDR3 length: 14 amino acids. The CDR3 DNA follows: TGTGCCAGCAGATTACAGGGTGAGGACACTGAAGCTTTCTTT. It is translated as CASRLQGEDTEAFF.

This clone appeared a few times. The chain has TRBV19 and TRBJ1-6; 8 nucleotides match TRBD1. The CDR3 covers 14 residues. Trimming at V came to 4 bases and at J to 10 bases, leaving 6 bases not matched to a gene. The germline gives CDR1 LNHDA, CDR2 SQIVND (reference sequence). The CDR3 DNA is TGTGCCAGTAGTACGACAGGGGTGTACTCACCCCTCCACTTT. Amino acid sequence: CASSTTGVYSPLHF.

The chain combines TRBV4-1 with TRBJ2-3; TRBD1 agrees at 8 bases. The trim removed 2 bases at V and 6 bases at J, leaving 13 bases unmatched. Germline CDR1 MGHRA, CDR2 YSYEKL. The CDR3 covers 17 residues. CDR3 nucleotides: TGCGCCAGCAGCCAACGGGGCGGACAGGGATCTACCGATACGCAGTATTTT. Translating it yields CASSQRGGQGSTDTQYF.

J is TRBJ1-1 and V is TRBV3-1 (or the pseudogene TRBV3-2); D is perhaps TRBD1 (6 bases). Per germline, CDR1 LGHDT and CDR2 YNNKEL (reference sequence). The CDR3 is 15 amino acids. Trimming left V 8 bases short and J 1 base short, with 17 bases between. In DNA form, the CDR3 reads TGTGCCAGCCGTAAAGCGCGAGGGGGGAACACTGAAGCTTTCTTT. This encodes CASRKARGGNTEAFF.

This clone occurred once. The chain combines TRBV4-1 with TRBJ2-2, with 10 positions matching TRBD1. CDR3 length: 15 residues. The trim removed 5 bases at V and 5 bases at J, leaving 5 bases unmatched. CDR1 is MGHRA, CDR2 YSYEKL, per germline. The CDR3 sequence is CASSWTGGRTGELFF. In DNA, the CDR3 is TGCGCCAGCAGCTGGACAGGGGGGAGGACCGGGGAGCTGTTTTTT.

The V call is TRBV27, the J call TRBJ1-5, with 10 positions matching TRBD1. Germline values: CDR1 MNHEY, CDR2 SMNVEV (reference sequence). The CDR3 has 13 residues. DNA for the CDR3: TGTGCGACCGCCGGGACAGGGGTTCAGCCCCAGCATTTT. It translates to CATAGTGVQPQHF.